The 14 T cell receptor beta chains given below trace back to one sample, sequenced in a study of OX40 agonist ivuxolimab in advanced cancers. Only in-frame clones appear in the TCRdb table, and some are missing; sequencing was by immunoSEQ multiplex PCR. The sample lists approximately 86,000 clones, under 95% occurring once. The sequencing used CD4+ or CD8+ T cells sorted from blood, collected in a trial of the OX40 agonist ivuxolimab. These receptor sequences come from an adult with an advanced solid tumor such as melanoma, head and neck, liver or kidney cancer.

The CDR3 region has the DNA TGTGCCAGCAGAGGACCCGAGAGATACAAAAACATTCAGTACTTC. Translated, it gives CASRGPERYKNIQYF. The rearrangement joins TRBV28 to TRBJ2-4; D not certain. This CDR3 is 15 amino acids long. Trimming removed 6 bases at V and 3 bases at J, with 15 bases between. Germline values: CDR1 MDHEN, CDR2 SYDVKM.

J is TRBJ2-1 and V is TRBV4-3, with 12 bases lining up with TRBD2. The V and J ends lost 1 base and 4 bases, in that order; junction bases with no gene match: 8. CDR3 length: 18 residues. The germline V gene encodes CDR1 LGHNA and CDR2 YSLEER. The CDR3 loop reads CASSQVLAGGSLYNEQFF. CDR3 bases: TGCGCCAGCAGCCAAGTACTAGCGGGAGGCAGCTTATACAATGAGCAGTTCTTC.

The rearrangement links TRBV29-1 to TRBJ1-2; possibly TRBD1 for D (5 bases). Germline CDR1 SQVTM, CDR2 ANQGSEA. This CDR3 spans 12 amino acids. V shed 4 bases and J shed 0 bases, with 6 bases lying between them. CDR3 loop: CSVAGSNYGYTF. The CDR3, as DNA: TGCAGCGTTGCAGGGTCTAACTATGGCTACACCTTC.

This clone was detected a few times. This chain connects TRBV5-4 to TRBJ2-1, with D maybe TRBD1 (5 bases). Between the trimmed V and J ends, which lost 0 bases and 4 bases, there was a span of 17 bases. There are 17 residues in the CDR3. Germline assignment: CDR1 SGHNT and CDR2 YYREEE (reference sequence). CDR3 residues: CASSLAISVKGYNEQFF. DNA of the CDR3: TGTGCCAGCAGCTTGGCCATCAGCGTAAAGGGGTACAATGAGCAGTTCTTC.

V is TRBV7-2 and J is TRBJ2-5; D tentatively reads TRBD1 or TRBD2 (6 bases each). The end of the DNA fits TRBJ2-7 better, so the J call may be wrong. The germline V gene encodes CDR1 SGHTA and CDR2 FQGNSA. CDR3 length: 15 residues. CDR3 DNA sequence: TGTGCCAGCAGCCCGCGTGGAGGGGGGTCCTACGAGCAGTACTTC. Protein: CASSPRGGGSYEQYF.

This rearrangement joins TRBV29-1 to TRBJ2-3; no reliable D call. Trimming cost V 6 bases and J 1 base, with 11 bases left between them. Germline-derived CDR1 and CDR2 are SQVTM and ANQGSEA. This CDR3 is built from 13 residues. The CDR3 DNA is TGCAGCGTCATATTTCCGGGCACAGATACGCAGTATTTT. Translating it yields CSVIFPGTDTQYF.

The rearrangement uses TRBV28 and TRBJ2-1, with a tentative D call TRBD2 (6 bases). CDR3 size: 16 residues. V lost 6 bases and J 0 bases, leaving 15 bases between the germline ends. Germline V gene data show CDR1 as MDHEN and CDR2 as SYDVKM. CDR3 sequence: CASRPRSGDSYNEQFF. CDR3 coding DNA: TGTGCCAGCAGACCCCGATCGGGGGACTCCTACAATGAGCAGTTCTTC.

V gene TRBV4-3 combines with J gene TRBJ2-1; TRBD2 agrees at 7 bases. J was trimmed by 12 bases and V by 1 base; bases with no gene match: 12. Germline CDR1 LGHNA, CDR2 YSLEER. CDR3 length: 15 amino acids. CDR3 coding DNA: TGCGCCAGCAGCCAAGGGCGGGGGTCCCAAGGAGGGCAGTTCTTC. Its protein product is CASSQGRGSQGGQFF.

The rearrangement joins TRBV28 to TRBJ2-7; possible D gene TRBD2, 6 bases. This CDR3 has 15 amino acids. Germline loops: CDR1 MDHEN, CDR2 SYDVKM. V lost 2 bases and J lost 4, with 15 bases in between. The DNA for the CDR3 is TGTGCCAGCAGTTTAATGGTTGGGGGGATATACGAGCAGTACTTC. Translated: CASSLMVGGIYEQYF.

This clone was detected a few times. The CDR3 coding sequence is TGTGCCACCAGCAGAGATCCTGGGGGAAACACTGAAGCTTTCTTT. This gives the protein CATSRDPGGNTEAFF. This rearrangement joins TRBV15 to TRBJ1-1; a possible D gene is TRBD1 (5 bases). Per the germline V gene, CDR1 is LNHNV and CDR2 is YYDKDF (reference sequence). The CDR3 spans 15 residues. V lost 0 bases, J lost 2 bases, and 10 bases lay in between. The variable domain in full, completed from reference TRBV15 and TRBJ1-1, reads DAMVIQNPRYQVTQFGKPVTLSCSQTLNHNVMYWYQQKSSQAPKLLFHYYDKDFNNEADTPDNFQSRRPNTSFCFLDIRSPGLGDTAMYLCATSRDPGGNTEAFFGQGTRLTVV.

V usage is TRBV6-5 and J usage is TRBJ2-7, with TRBD1 as a possible D gene (5 bases). This CDR3 has 14 residues. The V and J ends lost 4 bases and 3 bases respectively, with 13 bases between them. Germline CDR1 is MNHEY and CDR2 is SVGAGI. CDR3 coding DNA: TGTGCCAGCAGTTTCAGGGCATCGGGCTACGAGCAGTACTTC. Amino acids: CASSFRASGYEQYF.

The J gene is TRBJ2-7, the V gene TRBV9, with D unresolved. The CDR3 runs 15 residues. Between the trimmed V and J ends, which lost 0 bases and 3 bases, there was a span of 13 bases. Germline V gives CDR1 SGDLS, CDR2 YYNGEE. CDR3 in DNA: TGTGCCAGCAGCGTAGCGGAAGGTATGAACTACGAGCAGTACTTC. Protein product: CASSVAEGMNYEQYF.

The chain uses TRBV28 and TRBJ2-4, with TRBD2 identical over 11 bases. Germline lookup yields CDR1 MDHEN and CDR2 SYDVKM. J was trimmed by 2 bases and V by 7 bases; bases with no gene match: 19. The CDR3 extends over 20 amino acids. DNA for the CDR3: TGTGCCAGCAATCATTTAGGGGGGACTAGCGGAAACCTCCCCAAAAACATTCAGTACTTC. Amino acid sequence: CASNHLGGTSGNLPKNIQYF.

This chain connects TRBV10-3 to TRBJ2-4, with 12 bases lining up with TRBD2. CDR1 and CDR2 from the germline V gene are ENHRY and SYGVKD. V shed 10 bases, J shed 8 bases, and the junction held 6 bases outside the gene matches. The CDR3 contains 13 residues. CDR3 amino acids: CATRTSGIDIQYF. CDR3 nucleotide sequence: TGTGCCACCCGGACTAGCGGGATAGACATTCAGTACTTC.